The 9 T cell receptor beta chains in this list originate from one sample, sequenced in a study of blood T cell repertoires in COVID-19. Assay: immunoSEQ multiplex PCR; the TCRdb copy retains only in-frame clones and omits some. Among about 240,000 clones listed, around 90% were seen once. Sample: PBMCs or T cells enriched from blood (not recorded which). Source of these receptors: a young woman with acute COVID-19.

The sample holds one count of this clone. The CDR3 DNA follows: TGCAGCGTTTCGAGCGGGGGGGCAGATACGCAGTATTTT. Protein sequence: CSVSSGGADTQYF. V gene TRBV29-1 combines with J gene TRBJ2-3; 10 positions agree with TRBD2. Germline V gene sequence: CDR1 SQVTM, CDR2 ANQGSEA. The CDR3 is 13 residues long. V was pared by 5 bases and J by 4 bases, with 3 bases of the junction left unmatched.

This rearrangement joins TRBV30 to TRBJ2-1; 11 positions match TRBD2. Germline V gives CDR1 GTSNPN, CDR2 SVGIG (reference sequence). Trimming removed 2 bases from V and 5 bases from J; junction bases left unmatched: 5. The CDR3 is 15 amino acids. CDR3 in amino acids: CAWSNLGLADNEQFF. Here the CDR3 DNA reads TGTGCCTGGAGTAACCTGGGACTAGCGGACAATGAGCAGTTCTTC.

The V and J genes are TRBV5-4 and TRBJ2-1, with TRBD1 identical over 9 bases. Germline V lookup: CDR1 SGHNT, CDR2 YYREEE (reference sequence). The CDR3 length is 14 residues. Losses at the gene ends were 4 bases for V and 7 bases for J; bases not matched to a gene: 6. The CDR3 sequence: CASSPGQGFNEQFF. CDR3 nucleotide sequence: TGTGCCAGCAGCCCCGGACAGGGGTTTAATGAGCAGTTCTTC.

The chain combines TRBV6-5 with TRBJ1-2; TRBD1 aligns across 10 bases. Germline assignment: CDR1 MNHEY and CDR2 SVGAGI. This CDR3 region has 14 residues. J gave up 7 bases and V 6 bases, and 8 bases lay outside the gene matches. CDR3 loop: CASSRGQGISGYTF. CDR3 nucleotides: TGTGCCAGCAGCCGGGGACAGGGGATCTCTGGCTACACCTTC.

This chain joins TRBV11-2 and TRBJ1-2, with D possibly being TRBD1 (6 bases). Deletions cut 4 bases from V and 6 bases from J, with 18 bases between. The germline V gene encodes CDR1 SGHAT and CDR2 FQNNGV. This CDR3 is built from 15 residues. The CDR3 is CASSSWTVSDDGYTF. The CDR3 region has the DNA TGTGCCAGCAGCTCTTGGACAGTATCGGATGATGGCTACACCTTC.

V usage is TRBV19 and J usage is TRBJ1-2; a possible D gene is TRBD1 (6 bases). Trimming pared 3 bases from V and 7 bases from J, leaving 12 bases between. Germline V gene data show CDR1 as LNHDA and CDR2 as SQIVND (reference sequence). The CDR3 extends over 13 amino acids. The CDR3 nucleotides read TGTGCCAGTAGTATTCAGGGGCGTAGTGGCTACACCTTC. Its protein product is CASSIQGRSGYTF. Based on the CDR3 plus reference TRBV19 and TRBJ1-2, the full variable domain is DGGITQSPKYLFRKEGQNVTLSCEQNLNHDAMYWYRQDPGQGLRLIYYSQIVNDFQKGDIAEGYSVSREKKESFPLTVTSAQKNPTAFYLCASSIQGRSGYTFGSGTRLTVV.

The chain has TRBV9 and TRBJ1-4; 8 bases are shared with TRBD1. V shed 7 bases and J 0 bases; nucleotides not matched to a gene: 11. The CDR3 consists of 17 residues. Germline assignment: CDR1 SGDLS and CDR2 YYNGEE. CDR3 sequence (DNA): TGTGCCAGCGCACGACAGGGGTATCCGGCAACTAATGAAAAACTGTTTTTT. Its translation is CASARQGYPATNEKLFF.

In its sample, this clone was seen once. V usage is TRBV27 and J usage is TRBJ1-1; D unclear. CDR1 and CDR2 from the germline V gene are MNHEY and SMNVEV (reference sequence). The CDR3 is 15 amino acids. Trimming stripped 7 bases from V and 2 bases from J, with 17 bases between. The DNA for the CDR3 is TGTGCCAGCATCCTACAACTGGGCCTAAACACTGAAGCTTTCTTT. Protein sequence: CASILQLGLNTEAFF.

This clone has just a few counts. This rearrangement joins TRBV7-9 to TRBJ1-1, with 8 bases lining up with TRBD1. Per the germline V gene, CDR1 is SEHNR and CDR2 is FQNEAQ (reference sequence). The CDR3 has 15 residues. Trimming at V came to 4 bases and at J to 5 bases, leaving 9 bases not matched to a gene. The CDR3 nucleotides are TGTGCCAGCAGCTCGGGGGACAGGTGGGGAACTGAAGCTTTCTTT. Residues: CASSSGDRWGTEAFF.